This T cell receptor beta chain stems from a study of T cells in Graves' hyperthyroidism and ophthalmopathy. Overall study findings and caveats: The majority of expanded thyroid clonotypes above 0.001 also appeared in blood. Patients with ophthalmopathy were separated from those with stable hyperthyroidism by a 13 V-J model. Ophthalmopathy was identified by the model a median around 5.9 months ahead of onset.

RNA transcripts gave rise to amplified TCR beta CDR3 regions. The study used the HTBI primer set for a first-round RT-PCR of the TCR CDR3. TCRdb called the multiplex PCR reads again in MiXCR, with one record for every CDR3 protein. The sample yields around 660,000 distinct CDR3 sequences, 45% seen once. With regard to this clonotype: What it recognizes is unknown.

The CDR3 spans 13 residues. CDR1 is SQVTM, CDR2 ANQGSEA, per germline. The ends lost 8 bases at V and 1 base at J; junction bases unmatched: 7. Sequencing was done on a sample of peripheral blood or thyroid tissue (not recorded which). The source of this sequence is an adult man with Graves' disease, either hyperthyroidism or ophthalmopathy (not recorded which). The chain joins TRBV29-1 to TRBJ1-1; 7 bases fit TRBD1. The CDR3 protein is CSSTGVRNTEAFF. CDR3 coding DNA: TGCAGCAGTACAGGGGTTCGGAACACTGAAGCTTTCTTT.